This passage covers 31 T cell receptor beta chains from one sample sequenced in a study of CD8 T cells in ankylosing spondylitis. From the 5' RACE reads, TCRdb called clonotypes with MiXCR, one entry per CDR3 protein. The sample includes roughly 180,000 distinct CDR3 sequences, about 9.9% seen only once; the top ten take almost 30%. The specimen was blood, either unsorted or a sorted T cell fraction (not recorded which). The receptors were sampled from a male donor with ankylosing spondylitis or in good health (not recorded which).

In this sample, this clonotype turned up many times. V and J are TRBV20-1 and TRBJ2-1, with 7 bases identical to TRBD2. With V trimmed by 3 bases and J by 5 bases, 7 bases remained unmatched. The germline CDR1 and CDR2 sequences are DFQATT and SNEGSKA (reference sequence). The CDR3 extends over 14 amino acids. CDR3 loop: CSASNLAVNNEQFF. Here the CDR3 DNA reads TGCAGTGCTAGTAATCTAGCGGTTAACAATGAGCAGTTCTTC.

The chain employs TRBV6-6 and TRBJ2-7; D ambiguous. CDR3 length: 13 residues. V lost 0 bases and J 3 bases, leaving 6 bases between the germline ends. The germline V gene has CDR1 MNHNY and CDR2 SVGAGI (reference sequence). The chain's CDR3 is CASSYSNDYEQYF. The CDR3 nucleotides read TGTGCCAGCAGTTACTCCAACGACTACGAGCAGTACTTC.

This clonotype was counted at least ten times. This chain links TRBV6-1 with TRBJ2-3, with D maybe TRBD2 (5 bases). Per the germline V gene, CDR1 is MNHNS and CDR2 is SASEGT. This CDR3 is 15 amino acids long. Trimming stripped 6 bases from V and 1 base from J, with 14 bases between. The chain's CDR3 is CASRRVDLGTDTQYF. The CDR3 DNA follows: TGTGCCAGCAGGCGGGTCGACCTGGGCACAGATACGCAGTATTTT.

Written as DNA, the CDR3 is TGCAGCTCCTTTGAGAATGAGCAGTTCTTC. Its translation: CSSFENEQFF. The chain couples TRBV29-1 to TRBJ2-1; no clear D. Germline V gene sequence: CDR1 SQVTM, CDR2 ANQGSEA. V gave up 8 bases and J gave up 7 bases, with 9 bases separating them. The CDR3 covers 10 residues.

This clonotype was counted ten times or more. This chain connects TRBV3-1 to TRBJ2-3, with 9 bases aligning to TRBD2. The CDR3 runs 16 residues. In germline, CDR1 is LGHDT, CDR2 YNNKEL (reference sequence). J gave up 3 bases and V 2 bases, and 6 bases lay outside the gene matches. As DNA, the CDR3 is TGTGCCAGCAGCCAAAGAAAGCGGGGGGTAACAGATACGCAGTATTTT. This gives the protein CASSQRKRGVTDTQYF.

The chain recombines TRBV9 with TRBJ2-3; 10 bases agree with TRBD2. CDR1 SGDLS and CDR2 YYNGEE come from the germline V gene. The V and J ends lost 0 bases and 2 bases, in that order; junction bases with no gene match: 6. The CDR3 contains 17 residues. The CDR3 coding sequence is TGTGCCAGCAGCGTAGCGGCTAGCGGGAGAACCACAGATACGCAGTATTTT. It is translated as CASSVAASGRTTDTQYF.

This clonotype was seen repeatedly, ten times or more. The J gene is TRBJ2-7, the V gene TRBV7-8; no firm D call. V lost 5 bases to trimming and J lost 5 bases, with 7 bases between them. There are 11 residues in the CDR3. Germline loops: CDR1 SGHVS, CDR2 FQNEAQ. CDR3 sequence: CASSVQDEQYF. CDR3 nucleotide sequence: TGTGCCAGCAGCGTCCAAGACGAGCAGTACTTC.

This clonotype was recorded many times. The CDR3 region has the DNA TGTGCCAGCAGCTTGGATGCGAGGGTTGTTTATCAGCCCCAGCATTTT. The encoded protein is CASSLDARVVYQPQHF. The chain carries TRBV5-5 and TRBJ1-5; no firm D call. V was clipped by 0 bases and J by 5 bases, with 15 bases between them. CDR3 length: 16 amino acids. Germline V gives CDR1 SGHKS, CDR2 YYEKEE (reference sequence).

This clonotype was counted only a few times. This chain connects TRBV5-1 to TRBJ2-1; 8 nucleotides line up with TRBD1. V was pared by 0 bases and J by 4 bases, with 3 bases of the junction left unmatched. Germline assignment: CDR1 SGHRS and CDR2 YFSETQ. CDR3 size: 15 residues. The DNA of the CDR3 is TGCGCCAGCAGCTTGGTGGGGACAGGATACAATGAGCAGTTCTTC. Its translation is CASSLVGTGYNEQFF.

This clonotype was recorded at least ten times. V gene TRBV20-1 combines with J gene TRBJ2-7, with D uncertain. Germline V CDR1 and CDR2: DFQATT, SNEGSKA (reference sequence). V lost 8 bases to trimming and J lost 4 bases, with 12 bases between them. The CDR3 length is 11 residues. Here the CDR3 DNA reads TGCAGTACCCAGACCGAATACGAGCAGTACTTC. Its protein is CSTQTEYEQYF.

This clonotype has only a few counts. The V and J genes are TRBV20-1 and TRBJ2-5; no firm D call. Germline assignment: CDR1 DFQATT and CDR2 SNEGSKA (reference sequence). V was trimmed by 0 bases and J by 5 bases, leaving 10 bases between them. The CDR3 loop spans 13 amino acids. CDR3 residues: CSAREGGRETQYF. CDR3 nucleotides: TGCAGTGCTAGAGAGGGCGGACGCGAGACCCAGTACTTC.

This clonotype was seen repeatedly, ten times or more. The V call is TRBV25-1, the J call TRBJ1-2, with TRBD1 identical over 11 bases. The CDR3 contains 14 residues. Trimming cost V 5 bases and J 7 bases; bases outside gene matches: 6. Germline V gives CDR1 MGHDK, CDR2 SYGVNS. The CDR3 DNA reads as TGTGCCAGCAGTTTCACCGGGACAGGGGGTGGCTACACCTTC. Translated: CASSFTGTGGGYTF.

Many counts were recorded for this clonotype. The chain recombines TRBV6-1 with TRBJ1-5, with 9 bases aligning to TRBD1. This CDR3 contains 14 residues. J gave up 3 bases and V 6 bases, and 3 bases lay outside the gene matches. Germline-derived CDR1 and CDR2 are MNHNS and SASEGT. CDR3 amino acids: CASSRDRDNQPQHF. The CDR3 DNA follows: TGTGCCAGCAGCCGGGACAGGGACAATCAGCCCCAGCATTTT.

This clonotype was observed many times. This rearrangement joins TRBV20-1 to TRBJ2-1; 15 bases agree with TRBD2. The V and J ends lost 4 bases and 12 bases, in that order; junction bases with no gene match: 7. CDR1 is DFQATT, CDR2 SNEGSKA, per germline (reference sequence). This CDR3 is 14 amino acids long. The chain's CDR3 is CSATWTSGRAVQFF. In nucleotides, the CDR3 is TGCAGTGCTACCTGGACTAGCGGGAGGGCCGTGCAGTTCTTC.

In the case of this clonotype: A single base separates this from a much larger clone, so it may be a read error. The rearrangement joins TRBV11-2 to TRBJ2-7; 11 positions match TRBD2. Germline V gene lookup returns CDR1 SGHAT and CDR2 FQNNGV. V was pared by 4 bases and J by 7 bases, with 9 bases of the junction left unmatched. The CDR3 length is 15 residues. CDR3 residues: CASSSIAGGSAEQYF. The CDR3 nucleotides are TGTGCCAGCAGCTCGATAGCGGGAGGGTCCGCGGAGCAGTACTTC.

The chain couples TRBV6-4 to TRBJ1-1, with D hard to call. Germline V gene data show CDR1 as MRHNA and CDR2 as SNTAGT. This CDR3 has 13 residues. The V end lost 1 base, the J end lost 1 base, and 4 bases lay between the germline ends. This chain's CDR3 is CASSDLGNTEAFF. The DNA of the CDR3 is TGTGCCAGCAGTGACTTGGGGAACACTGAAGCTTTCTTT.

This clonotype was counted ten times or more. The rearrangement links TRBV9 to TRBJ1-6; D perhaps matches TRBD1 (6 bases). Germline CDR1 reads SGDLS; CDR2 reads YYNGEE. There are 14 residues in the CDR3. Trimming took off 0 bases at V and 13 bases at J, with 14 bases between the two ends. The CDR3 nucleotides read TGTGCCAGCAGCGTAGAGGGGGGTCGATCGCCCCTCCACTTT. Protein: CASSVEGGRSPLHF.

This clonotype was recorded at least ten times. The chain employs TRBV3-1 and TRBJ2-1; weak D call: TRBD2 (5 bases). The CDR3 is 15 amino acids. The germline V gene has CDR1 LGHDT and CDR2 YNNKEL (reference sequence). V was clipped by 0 bases and J by 4 bases, with 10 bases between them. CDR3 bases: TGTGCCAGCAGCCAAGACGGTGGGAGTTACAATGAGCAGTTCTTC. Its protein product is CASSQDGGSYNEQFF.

The J gene is TRBJ1-4, the V gene TRBV7-6, with 7 bases identical to TRBD1. Germline-derived CDR1 and CDR2 are SGHVS and FNYEAQ. This CDR3 is built from 15 residues. V gave up 5 bases and J gave up 6 bases; unmatched junction bases: 9. The CDR3 nucleotides are TGTGCCAGCAGCCTTCAGGGGGGAGGAGATGAAAAACTGTTTTTT. Translating gives CASSLQGGGDEKLFF.

In its sample, this clonotype was seen many times. This sequence joins TRBV7-9 and TRBJ2-2; D remains unclear. CDR3 length equals 13 residues. V gave up 1 base and J gave up 6 bases, with 6 bases separating them. Germline V gives CDR1 SEHNR, CDR2 FQNEAQ (reference sequence). The CDR3 is CASSLESPGELFF. DNA for the CDR3: TGTGCCAGCAGCTTAGAATCACCCGGGGAGCTGTTTTTT.

This rearrangement joins TRBV12-3 or TRBV12-4 to TRBJ2-5; 9 nucleotides line up with TRBD1. This CDR3 has 16 residues. The J segment lost 6 bases and the V segment lost 3 bases, leaving 11 bases of the junction unmatched. This CDR3 reads CASSFRAGTGSKTQYF. The DNA of the CDR3 is TGTGCCAGCAGTTTCAGGGCCGGGACAGGGTCTAAGACCCAGTACTTC.

This clonotype showed up many times. The rearrangement joins TRBV5-1 to TRBJ2-2; 10 bases are shared with TRBD1. The junction had 5 bases not matched to a gene; V was cut back by 3 bases and J by 6 bases. The CDR3 is 15 residues long. Germline CDR1 and CDR2: SGHRS and YFSETQ. CDR3 region: CASSWDRGFPGELFF. The CDR3, as DNA: TGCGCCAGCAGCTGGGACAGGGGTTTTCCCGGGGAGCTGTTTTTT.

The chain uses TRBV5-1 and TRBJ2-1; 9 nucleotides match TRBD2. The germline CDR1 and CDR2 sequences are SGHRS and YFSETQ. The CDR3 has 19 amino acids. The ends lost 1 base at V and 0 bases at J; junction bases unmatched: 11. The CDR3 DNA reads TGCGCCAGCAGCTTGTATCTGCGCGGGAGGGCCCTCTCCTACAATGAGCAGTTCTTC. It is translated as CASSLYLRGRALSYNEQFF. Filled out from reference TRBV5-1 and TRBJ2-1, the complete variable domain reads KAGVTQTPRYLIKTRGQQVTLSCSPISGHRSVSWYQQTPGQGLQFLFEYFSETQRNKGNFPGRFSGRQFSNSRSEMNVSTLELGDSALYLCASSLYLRGRALSYNEQFFGPGTRLTVL.

This clonotype occurred many times. The chain is built from TRBV20-1 and TRBJ2-4; unclear D gene. The CDR3 runs to 13 residues. Germline-derived CDR1 and CDR2 are DFQATT and SNEGSKA (reference sequence). V was trimmed by 7 bases and J by 0 bases, leaving 10 bases between them. The CDR3 coding sequence is TGCAGTGGGGTCGGGCTAGCCAAAAACATTCAGTACTTC. Protein sequence: CSGVGLAKNIQYF.

This clonotype was seen repeatedly, ten times or more. The V gene is TRBV6-1, the J gene TRBJ2-1; D is ambiguous. CDR1 is MNHNS, CDR2 SASEGT, per germline. The CDR3 consists of 13 residues. Trimming stripped 7 bases from V and 3 bases from J, with 10 bases between. CDR3 sequence reads: CASTRLNYNEQFF. CDR3 coding DNA: TGTGCCAGCACCCGACTCAACTACAATGAGCAGTTCTTC.

This clonotype was seen ten or more times. The chain combines TRBV25-1 with TRBJ1-2, with D possibly matching TRBD1 (5 bases). V was cut by 1 base and J by 2 bases, with 17 bases left in between. The CDR3 runs 17 residues. The V gene's germline CDR1 is MGHDK and CDR2 SYGVNS. CDR3: CASSESSGRATNYGYTF. Here the CDR3 DNA reads TGTGCCAGCAGTGAATCCTCGGGACGTGCTACCAACTATGGCTACACCTTC.

This clonotype was recorded many times. V usage is TRBV7-8 and J usage is TRBJ2-2; unclear D gene. The germline V and J ends were trimmed by 7 bases and 6 bases, with 12 bases remaining between them. Germline values: CDR1 SGHVS, CDR2 FQNEAQ. CDR3 length: 13 amino acids. CDR3 in amino acids: CASNRGSAGELFF. DNA of the CDR3: TGTGCCAGCAACCGTGGTTCCGCCGGGGAGCTGTTTTTT.

This clonotype was observed many times. The chain carries TRBV29-1 and TRBJ2-1, with 8 bases identical to TRBD2. This CDR3 has 13 residues. Trimming at V came to 3 bases and at J to 8 bases, leaving 6 bases not matched to a gene. Per germline, CDR1 SQVTM and CDR2 ANQGSEA. The CDR3 bases are TGCAGCGTTGATGAGGGACTAGTCGATGAGCAGTTCTTC. Encoded protein: CSVDEGLVDEQFF.

This clonotype was recorded at least ten times. The gene calls are TRBV24-1 and TRBJ2-1; D is unclear. Germline V gives CDR1 KGHDR, CDR2 SFDVKD. CDR3 size: 12 residues. With 6 bases removed from V and 5 bases from J, the gap between germline ends came to 7 bases. In DNA, the CDR3 is TGTGCCACCAGTAGGGTCGACAATGAGCAGTTCTTC. This gives the protein CATSRVDNEQFF.

The sample holds many counts of this clonotype. The rearrangement joins TRBV12-3 or TRBV12-4 to TRBJ1-5; D not certain. Between the trimmed V and J ends, which lost 5 bases and 0 bases, there was a span of 11 bases. The CDR3 length is 15 residues. The CDR3 DNA is TGTGCCAGCAGTCCCCTCCGGACTAGCAATCAGCCCCAGCATTTT. Residues: CASSPLRTSNQPQHF.

V and J are TRBV4-1 and TRBJ1-3; tentatively, D is TRBD1 (6 bases). The germline CDR1 and CDR2 sequences are MGHRA and YSYEKL. With 1 base removed from V and 4 bases from J, the gap between germline ends came to 8 bases. The CDR3 contains 14 residues. This CDR3 is CASSQGTAGNTIYF. CDR3 nucleotides: TGCGCCAGCAGCCAAGGGACAGCCGGAAACACCATATATTTT.